This TCR beta chain was sequenced in a study of blood T cell repertoires in COVID-19. Looked up from germline, CDR1 is MDHEN and CDR2 is SYDVKM. CDR3 length: 21 residues. J was trimmed by 0 bases and V by 1 base; bases with no gene match: 16. Original analysis: Amplified reference gene primers provided the basis for estimating nucleated cell counts. Data came from immunoSEQ multiplex PCR; TCRdb stores just in-frame clones and leaves some out. The DNA was the basis for D and trimming; V, J and clone size are from that table. The sample has around 230,000 clones, 65% to 85% seen once. This receptor was taken from a man in his forties with acute or convalescent COVID-19. The chain recombines TRBV28 with TRBJ2-2; 8 bases fit TRBD2. Sequenced material: peripheral blood. In DNA, the CDR3 is TGTGCCAGCAGTTTATTTAACCCGGGACTAGTTGGAACTTCGAACACCGGGGAGCTGTTTTTT. It codes for CASSLFNPGLVGTSNTGELFF. The full variable domain, with the rest looked up from reference TRBV28 and TRBJ2-2, is DVKVTQSSRYLVKRTGEKVFLECVQDMDHENMFWYRQDPGLGLRLIYFSYDVKMKEKGDIPEGYSVSREKKERFSLILESASTNQTSMYLCASSLFNPGLVGTSNTGELFFGEGSRLTVL.